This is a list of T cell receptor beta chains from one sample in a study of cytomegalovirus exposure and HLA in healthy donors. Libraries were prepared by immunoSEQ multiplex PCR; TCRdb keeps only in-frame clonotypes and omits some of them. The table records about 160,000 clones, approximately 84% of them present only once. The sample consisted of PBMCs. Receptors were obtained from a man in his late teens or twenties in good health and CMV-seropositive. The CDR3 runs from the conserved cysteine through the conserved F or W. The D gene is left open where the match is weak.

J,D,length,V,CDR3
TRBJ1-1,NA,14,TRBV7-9,CASSLLGTSVEAFF
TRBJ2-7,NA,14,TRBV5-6,CASKISGHSYEQYF
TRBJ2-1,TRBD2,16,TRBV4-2,CASSQDLAGGYNEQFF
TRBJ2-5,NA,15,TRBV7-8,CASRPNPTGSETQYF
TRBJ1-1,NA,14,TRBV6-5,CASSPGTLNTEAFF
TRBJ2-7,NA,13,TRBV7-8,CASSLVGSIEQYF
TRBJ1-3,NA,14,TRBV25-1,CASSMGGSGNTIYF
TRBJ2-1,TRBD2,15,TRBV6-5,CASSYGTSGAYEQFF
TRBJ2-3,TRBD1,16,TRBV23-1,CASGTGGAFRTDTQYF
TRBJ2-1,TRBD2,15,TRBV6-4,CASSDSNLGGDEQFF
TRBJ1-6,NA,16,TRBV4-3,CASSQDRTDSSSPLHF
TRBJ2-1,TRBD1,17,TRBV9,CASSATGGPDFYNEQFF
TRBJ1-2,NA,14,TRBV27,CASSFNVRNYGYTF
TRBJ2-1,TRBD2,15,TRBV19,CASRFRGGLSEEQFF
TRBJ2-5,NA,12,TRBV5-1,CASSEAEPTQYF
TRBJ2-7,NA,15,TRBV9,CASSVGEGGYYEQYF
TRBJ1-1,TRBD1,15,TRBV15,CATSRQQGANTEAFF
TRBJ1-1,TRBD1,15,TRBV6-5,CASSYSEGARTEAFF
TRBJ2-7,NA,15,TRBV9,CASSQGPGSSYEQYF
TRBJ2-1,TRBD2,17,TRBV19,CASSVSLAGGLYNEQFF
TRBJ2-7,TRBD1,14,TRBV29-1,CSVVFAQGDYEQYF
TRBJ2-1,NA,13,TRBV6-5,CASSSDSWNEQFF
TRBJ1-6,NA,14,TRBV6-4,CASSERQSNSPLHF
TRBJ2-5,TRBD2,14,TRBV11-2,CASSVAGGWETQYF
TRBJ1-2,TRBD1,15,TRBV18,CASSPPRTGVGGYTF
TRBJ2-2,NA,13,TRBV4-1,CASSQGLTGELFF
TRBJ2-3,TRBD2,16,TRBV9,CASSVDSGGGTDTQYF